The source of this T cell receptor (beta chain) is a study of molecular identifiers for immune sequencing clone quantification. Each CDR3 protein is one row after TCRdb ran MiXCR on the PCR reads. The sample yields some 10,000 distinct CDR3 sequences, around a fifth seen once. CDR3 length equals 16 residues. V lost 0 bases to trimming and J lost 4 bases, with 16 bases between them. CDR1 is DFQATT and CDR2 is SNEGSKA in the germline V gene (reference sequence). Material: naive CD8+ T cells from blood, with Jurkat cell RNA spiked in. Subset noted: FACS-sorted CD8+CD4-CCR7+CD45RA+ naive T cells. This chain connects TRBV20-1 to TRBJ2-1, with D maybe TRBD2 (5 bases). The receptor's source is a human donor in good health. Some libraries in this study had Jurkat cell RNA spiked in. CDR3 nucleotide sequence: TGCAGTGCTAGAGATCCAGGTGGGAGTTTATACAATGAGCAGTTCTTC. It translates to CSARDPGGSLYNEQFF.